This T cell receptor (beta chain) came from a study of blood T cell repertoires in COVID-19. Study information: The United States, Italy and Spain provided the acute and convalescent COVID-19 samples. PBMCs, B-cell-depleted T cells, or T cells were the source of the cDNA or gDNA that made up the material.

Per the original data handling: Cell counts per sample came from amplifying reference gene primers. Profiling relied on immunoSEQ multiplex PCR, and the TCRdb table lists in-frame clones only, not all of them. D and trimming come from the DNA, and the V and J calls and clone size come from that table. The data contain around 200,000 clones, roughly 85% of them seen just once; the ten biggest clones take up 2% to 3%. The germline gives CDR1 GTSNPN, CDR2 SVGIG (reference sequence). The CDR3 has 15 amino acids. The V gene end was trimmed by 3 bases and the J gene end by 6 bases; junction bases not matched to a gene: 10.

The receptor comes from a woman aged 40 to 50 with active or convalescent COVID-19. This rearrangement joins TRBV30 to TRBJ1-5, with TRBD1 matching 8 bases. Material: peripheral blood. The CDR3, as DNA: TGTGCCTGGAGCCGTATGGGACAGGTGCCTCAGCCCCAGCATTTT. Amino acid sequence: CAWSRMGQVPQPQHF.